Below, one TCR beta chain is given with its context. Antigen unknown. Generated by immunoSEQ multiplex PCR, the TCRdb table keeps only in-frame clones and is missing some. The sample includes over 100,000 clones, approximately 90% of them seen just once. The sample originates from a study of siplizumab effects on memory and regulatory T cells. The study, taken as a whole, reports: A minor fraction of alloreactive clones, and no more, mapped to unstimulated subsets. Naive T cells, seemingly more diverse than memory cells, seemed major alloresponse contributors.

The CDR3 contains 14 residues. The V gene lost 2 bases and the J gene lost 1 base, with 9 bases spanning the gap. Germline V gene sequence: CDR1 MNHEY, CDR2 SVGAGI. Sequencing was carried out using CD4+ T cells sorted from blood. The clonotype was recovered from a human donor in good health. The chain carries TRBV6-5 and TRBJ2-7, with a tentative D call TRBD2 (5 bases). The CDR3 loop is CASSYTGISYEQYF. The CDR3 nucleotides read TGTGCCAGCAGTTACACCGGGATTTCCTACGAGCAGTACTTC.